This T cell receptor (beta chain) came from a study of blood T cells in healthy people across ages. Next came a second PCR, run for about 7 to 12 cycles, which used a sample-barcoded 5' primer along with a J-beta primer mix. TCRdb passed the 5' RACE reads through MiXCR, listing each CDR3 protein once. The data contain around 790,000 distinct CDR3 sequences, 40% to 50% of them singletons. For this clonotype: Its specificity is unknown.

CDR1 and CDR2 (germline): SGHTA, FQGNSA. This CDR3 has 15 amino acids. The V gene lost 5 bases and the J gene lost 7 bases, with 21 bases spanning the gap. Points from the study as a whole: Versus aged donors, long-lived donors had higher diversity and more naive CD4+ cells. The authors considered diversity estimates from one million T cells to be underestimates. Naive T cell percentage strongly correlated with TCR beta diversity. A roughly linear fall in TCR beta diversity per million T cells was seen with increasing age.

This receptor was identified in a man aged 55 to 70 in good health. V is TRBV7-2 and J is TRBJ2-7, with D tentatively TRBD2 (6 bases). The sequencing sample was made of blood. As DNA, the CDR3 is TGTGCCAGCAGCCCCCGGGGACTCAACGTCGATGAGCAGTACTTC. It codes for CASSPRGLNVDEQYF. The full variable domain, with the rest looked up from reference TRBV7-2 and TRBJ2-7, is GAGVSQSPSNKVTEKGKDVELRCDPISGHTALYWYRQSLGQGLEFLIYFQGNSAPDKSGLPSDRFSAERTGGSVSTLTIQRTQQEDSAVYLCASSPRGLNVDEQYFGPGTRLTVT.